This T cell receptor (beta chain) emerged from a study of blood T cell repertoires in COVID-19. Study at large: Acute and convalescent COVID-19 samples came from the United States, Italy and Spain.

This clone showed up just a few times. Here immunoSEQ multiplex PCR was the method, and the copy in TCRdb shows in-frame clones only, minus some. The sample has 200,000 to 300,000 clones; 84% are singletons. The specimen sequenced was peripheral blood. The receptor was isolated from a man between 35 and 55 years old who had recovered from COVID-19.

The chain's CDR3 is CASSYRGGYQPQHF. The DNA of the CDR3 is TGTGCCAGCAGTTATCGGGGGGGCTATCAGCCCCAGCATTTT. V and J are TRBV27 and TRBJ1-5; TRBD1 might be the D (6 bases). The V gene lost 4 bases and the J gene lost 5 bases, with 12 bases spanning the gap. Germline loops: CDR1 MNHEY, CDR2 SMNVEV (reference sequence). This CDR3 has 14 amino acids.